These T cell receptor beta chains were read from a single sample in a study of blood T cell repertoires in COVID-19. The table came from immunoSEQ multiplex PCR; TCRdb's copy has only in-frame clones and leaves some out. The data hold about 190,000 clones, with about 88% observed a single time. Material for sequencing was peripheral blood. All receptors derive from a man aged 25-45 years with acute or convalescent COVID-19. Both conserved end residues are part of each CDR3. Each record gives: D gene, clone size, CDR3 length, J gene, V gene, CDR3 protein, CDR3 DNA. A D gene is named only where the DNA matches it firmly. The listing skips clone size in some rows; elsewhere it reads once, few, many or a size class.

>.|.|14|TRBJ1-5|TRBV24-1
CATSTIYSNQPQHF
TGTGCCACCAGTACAATTTATAGCAATCAGCCCCAGCATTTT
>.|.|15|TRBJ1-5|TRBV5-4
CASSLEAGPNQPQHF
TGTGCCAGCAGCTTGGAGGCAGGGCCCAATCAGCCCCAGCATTTT
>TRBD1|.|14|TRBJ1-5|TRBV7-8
CASSKDRSNQPQHF
TGTGCCAGCAGCAAGGACAGGAGCAATCAGCCCCAGCATTTT
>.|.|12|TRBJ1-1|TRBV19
CATGEMNTEAFF
TGTGCCACCGGAGAAATGAACACTGAAGCTTTCTTT
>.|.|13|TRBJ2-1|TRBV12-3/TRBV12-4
CASSRGSFNEQFF
TGTGCCAGCAGCCGCGGATCTTTTAATGAGCAGTTCTTC
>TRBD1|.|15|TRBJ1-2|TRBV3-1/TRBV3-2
CASSPTGGAGYGYTF
TGTGCCAGCAGCCCGACAGGGGGCGCCGGCTATGGCTACACCTTC
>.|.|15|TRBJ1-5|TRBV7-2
CASSLVGQGNQPQHF
TGTGCCAGCAGCTTAGTTGGGCAGGGCAATCAGCCCCAGCATTTT
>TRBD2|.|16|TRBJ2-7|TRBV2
CASSEGYGGGLGEQYF
TGTGCCAGCAGTGAAGGGTATGGGGGAGGGCTGGGAGAGCAGTACTTC
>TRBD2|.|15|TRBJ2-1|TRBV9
CASSVGAGVRNEQFF
TGTGCCAGCAGCGTAGGGGCGGGAGTGCGGAATGAGCAGTTCTTC
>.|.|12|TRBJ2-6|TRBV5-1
CASSHGANVLTF
TGCGCCAGCAGTCATGGGGCCAACGTCCTGACTTTC
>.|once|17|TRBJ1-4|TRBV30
CAWSVPGRGPTNEKLFF
TGTGCCTGGAGTGTCCCAGGCCGAGGGCCAACTAATGAAAAACTGTTTTTT
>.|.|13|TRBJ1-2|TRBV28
CASRIGGAYGYTF
TGTGCCAGCAGAATAGGGGGGGCATATGGCTACACCTTC
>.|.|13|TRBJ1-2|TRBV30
CAWSFDRNYGYTF
TGTGCCTGGAGTTTCGACAGGAACTATGGCTACACCTTC
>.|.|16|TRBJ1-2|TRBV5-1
CASSSSGGRANYGYTF
TGCGCCAGCAGCTCGAGCGGTGGCAGAGCTAACTATGGCTACACCTTC
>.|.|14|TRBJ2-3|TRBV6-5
CASSYGGFTDTQYF
TGTGCCAGCAGTTATGGAGGTTTCACAGATACGCAGTATTTT
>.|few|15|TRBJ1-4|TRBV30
CAWSSGQTINEKLFF
TGTGCCTGGAGCTCTGGACAGACGATTAATGAAAAACTGTTTTTT
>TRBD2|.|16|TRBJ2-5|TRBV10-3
CAISGIRLAGEETQYF
TGTGCCATCAGTGGAATCCGACTAGCGGGGGAAGAGACCCAGTACTTC
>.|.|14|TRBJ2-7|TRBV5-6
CASSRPSRGAEQYF
TGTGCCAGCAGTCGTCCCAGCCGGGGAGCCGAGCAGTACTTC
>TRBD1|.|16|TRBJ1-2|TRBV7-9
CASSFSRTGGNYGYTF
TGTGCCAGCAGCTTCTCGAGGACAGGGGGCAATTATGGCTACACCTTC
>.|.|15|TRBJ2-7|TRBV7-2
CASSPAGSPGYEQYF
TGTGCCAGCAGCCCAGCCGGGAGCCCCGGCTACGAGCAGTACTTC
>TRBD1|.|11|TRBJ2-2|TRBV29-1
CSAGGTGELFF
TGCAGCGCAGGGGGCACCGGGGAGCTGTTTTTT